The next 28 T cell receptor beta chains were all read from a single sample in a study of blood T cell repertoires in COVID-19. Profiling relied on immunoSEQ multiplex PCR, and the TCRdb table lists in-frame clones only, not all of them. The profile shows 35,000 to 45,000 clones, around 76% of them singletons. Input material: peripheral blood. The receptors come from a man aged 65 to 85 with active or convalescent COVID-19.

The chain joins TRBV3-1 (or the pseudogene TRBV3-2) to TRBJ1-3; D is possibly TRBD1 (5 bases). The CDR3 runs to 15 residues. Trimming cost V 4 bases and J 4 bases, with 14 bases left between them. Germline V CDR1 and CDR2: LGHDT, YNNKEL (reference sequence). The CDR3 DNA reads TGTGCCAGCAGCCCGCGCCCTGGGGGGGGAAACACCATATATTTT. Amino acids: CASSPRPGGGNTIYF.

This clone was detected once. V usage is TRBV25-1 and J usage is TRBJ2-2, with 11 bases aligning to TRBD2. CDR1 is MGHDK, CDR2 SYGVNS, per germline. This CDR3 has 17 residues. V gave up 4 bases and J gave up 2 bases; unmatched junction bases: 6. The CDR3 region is CASSGYLAGGNTGELFF. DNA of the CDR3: TGTGCCAGCAGTGGATATCTAGCGGGGGGAAACACCGGGGAGCTGTTTTTT.

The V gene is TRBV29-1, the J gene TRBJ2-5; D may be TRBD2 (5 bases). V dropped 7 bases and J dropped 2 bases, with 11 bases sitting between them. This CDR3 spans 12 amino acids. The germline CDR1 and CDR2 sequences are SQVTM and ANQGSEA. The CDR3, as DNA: TGCAGCGGGAGGACTCAGCAAGAGACCCAGTACTTC. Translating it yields CSGRTQQETQYF.

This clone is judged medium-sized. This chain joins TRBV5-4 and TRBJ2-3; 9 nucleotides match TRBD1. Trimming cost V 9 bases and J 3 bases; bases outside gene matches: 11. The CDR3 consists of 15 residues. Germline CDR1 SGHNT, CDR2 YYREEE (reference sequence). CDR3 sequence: CATTGDRVRTDTQYF. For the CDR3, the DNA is TGTGCCACCACCGGGGACAGGGTGAGAACAGATACGCAGTATTTT.

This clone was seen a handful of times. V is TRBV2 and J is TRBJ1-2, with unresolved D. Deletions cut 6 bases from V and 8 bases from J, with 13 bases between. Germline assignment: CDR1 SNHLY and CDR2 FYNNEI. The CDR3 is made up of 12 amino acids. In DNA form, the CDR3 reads TGTGCCAGCAGGGAGAATGAAATGGGCTACACCTTC. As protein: CASRENEMGYTF.

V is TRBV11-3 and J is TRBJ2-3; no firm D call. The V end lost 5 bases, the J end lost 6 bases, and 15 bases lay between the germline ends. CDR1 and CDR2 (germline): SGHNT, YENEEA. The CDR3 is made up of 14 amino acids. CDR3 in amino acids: CASSRAHAADTQYF. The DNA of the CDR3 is TGTGCCAGCAGCCGAGCGCACGCGGCGGATACGCAGTATTTT.

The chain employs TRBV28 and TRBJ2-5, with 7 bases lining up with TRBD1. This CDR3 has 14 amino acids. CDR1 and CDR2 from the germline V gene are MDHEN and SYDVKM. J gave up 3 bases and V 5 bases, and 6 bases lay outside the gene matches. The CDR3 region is CASSGDRVKETQYF. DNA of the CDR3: TGTGCCAGCAGTGGAGACAGGGTCAAAGAGACCCAGTACTTC.

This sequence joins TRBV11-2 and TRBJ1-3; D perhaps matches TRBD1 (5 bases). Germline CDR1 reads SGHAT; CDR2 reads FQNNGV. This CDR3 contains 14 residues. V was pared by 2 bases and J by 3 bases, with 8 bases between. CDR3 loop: CASSLKGYGNTIYF. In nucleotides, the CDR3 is TGTGCCAGCAGCTTAAAGGGGTATGGAAACACCATATATTTT.

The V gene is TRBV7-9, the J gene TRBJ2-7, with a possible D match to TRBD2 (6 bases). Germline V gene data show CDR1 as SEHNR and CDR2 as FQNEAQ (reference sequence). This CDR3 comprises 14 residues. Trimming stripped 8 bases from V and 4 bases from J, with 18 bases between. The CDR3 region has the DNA TGTGCCAGCGGGCAGGAGGGAACGACTTACGAGCAGTACTTC. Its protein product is CASGQEGTTYEQYF.

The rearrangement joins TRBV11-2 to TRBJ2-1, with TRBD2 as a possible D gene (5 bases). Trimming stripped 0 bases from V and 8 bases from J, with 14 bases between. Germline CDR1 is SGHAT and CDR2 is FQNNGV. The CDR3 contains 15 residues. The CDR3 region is CASSLDLLVRHEQFF. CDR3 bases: TGTGCCAGCAGCTTAGATCTACTAGTTAGACATGAGCAGTTCTTC. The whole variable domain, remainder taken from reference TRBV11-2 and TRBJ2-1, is EAGVAQSPRYKIIEKRQSVAFWCNPISGHATLYWYQQILGQGPKLLIQFQNNGVVDDSQLPKDRFSAERLKGVDSTLKIQPAKLEDSAVYLCASSLDLLVRHEQFFGPGTRLTVL.

The CDR3 DNA reads TGTGCCAGCGCCGGGGGGATGGGAGAGACCCAGTACTTC. This translates into CASAGGMGETQYF. The V and J genes are TRBV9 and TRBJ2-5; the match to TRBD2 covers 7 bases. Trimming cost V 7 bases and J 4 bases; bases outside gene matches: 7. The CDR3 runs to 13 residues. Germline assignment: CDR1 SGDLS and CDR2 YYNGEE.

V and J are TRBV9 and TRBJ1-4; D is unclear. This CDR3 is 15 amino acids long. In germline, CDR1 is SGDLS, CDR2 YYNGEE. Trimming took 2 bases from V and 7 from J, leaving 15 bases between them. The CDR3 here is CASSVAGAGFEKLFF. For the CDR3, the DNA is TGTGCCAGCAGCGTGGCAGGCGCGGGATTTGAAAAACTGTTTTTT.

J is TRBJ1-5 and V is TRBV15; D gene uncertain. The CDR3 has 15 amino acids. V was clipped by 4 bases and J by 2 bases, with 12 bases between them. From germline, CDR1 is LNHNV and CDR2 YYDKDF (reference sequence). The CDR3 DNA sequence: TGTGCCACCAGCATCGTGGGAGGTGGCAATCAGCCCCAGCATTTT. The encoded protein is CATSIVGGGNQPQHF.

For the CDR3, the DNA is TGTGCCAGTGGTATTGAAGCCCCTCGCAATCAGCCCCAGCATTTT. This encodes CASGIEAPRNQPQHF. The chain combines TRBV6-5 with TRBJ1-5, with no clear D. Trimming took off 9 bases at V and 2 bases at J, with 17 bases between the two ends. The CDR3 runs 15 residues. CDR1 and CDR2 from the germline V gene are MNHEY and SVGAGI.

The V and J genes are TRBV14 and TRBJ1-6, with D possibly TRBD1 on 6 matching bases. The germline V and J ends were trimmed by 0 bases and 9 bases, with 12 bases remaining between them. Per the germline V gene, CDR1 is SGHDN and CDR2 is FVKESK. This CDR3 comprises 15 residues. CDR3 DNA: TGTGCCAGCAGCCAAGAGGGCAGGGGAGTTTCACCCCTCCACTTT. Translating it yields CASSQEGRGVSPLHF.

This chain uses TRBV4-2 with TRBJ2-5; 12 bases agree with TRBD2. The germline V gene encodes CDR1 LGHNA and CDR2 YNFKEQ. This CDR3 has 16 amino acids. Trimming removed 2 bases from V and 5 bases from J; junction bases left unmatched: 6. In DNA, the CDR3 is TGTGCCAGCAGCCAAACTAGCGGGGGGCCAGGGGAGACCCAGTACTTC. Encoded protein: CASSQTSGGPGETQYF.

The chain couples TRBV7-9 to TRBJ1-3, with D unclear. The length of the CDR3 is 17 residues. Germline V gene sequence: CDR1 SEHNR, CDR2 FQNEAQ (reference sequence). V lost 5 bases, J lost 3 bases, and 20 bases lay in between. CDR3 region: CASSLLGGMAGGNTIYF. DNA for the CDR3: TGTGCCAGCAGCCTCCTGGGAGGGATGGCCGGTGGAAACACCATATATTTT.

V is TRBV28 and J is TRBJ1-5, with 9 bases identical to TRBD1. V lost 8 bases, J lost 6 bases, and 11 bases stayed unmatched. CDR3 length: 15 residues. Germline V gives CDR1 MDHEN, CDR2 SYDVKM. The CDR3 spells CASGLGQGIGQPQHF. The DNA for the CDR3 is TGTGCCAGCGGGCTGGGACAGGGAATCGGTCAGCCCCAGCATTTT. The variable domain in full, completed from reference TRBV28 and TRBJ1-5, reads DVKVTQSSRYLVKRTGEKVFLECVQDMDHENMFWYRQDPGLGLRLIYFSYDVKMKEKGDIPEGYSVSREKKERFSLILESASTNQTSMYLCASGLGQGIGQPQHFGDGTRLSIL.

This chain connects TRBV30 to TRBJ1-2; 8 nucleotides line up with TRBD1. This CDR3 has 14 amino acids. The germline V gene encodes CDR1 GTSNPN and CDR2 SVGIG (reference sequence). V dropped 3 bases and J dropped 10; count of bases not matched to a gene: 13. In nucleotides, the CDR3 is TGTGCCTGGAGCGGACAGGGTACTGTCGTCGCCTACACCTTC. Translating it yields CAWSGQGTVVAYTF. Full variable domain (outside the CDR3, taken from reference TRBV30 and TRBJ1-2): SQTIHQWPATLVQPVGSPLSLECTVEGTSNPNLYWYRQAAGRGLQLLFYSVGIGQISSEVPQNLSASRPQDRQFILSSKKLLLSDSGFYLCAWSGQGTVVAYTFGSGTRLTVV.

CDR3 residues: CASSAPSDTEAFF. The CDR3 region has the DNA TGTGCCAGCAGCGCTCCCTCGGACACTGAAGCTTTCTTT. The chain recombines TRBV9 with TRBJ1-1; D gene uncertain. This CDR3 contains 13 residues. Germline assignment: CDR1 SGDLS and CDR2 YYNGEE. V was shortened by 3 bases and J by 3 bases, with 9 bases between the two germline ends. Full variable domain (remainder filled in from reference TRBV9 and TRBJ1-1): DSGVTQTPKHLITATGQRVTLRCSPRSGDLSVYWYQQSLDQGLQFLIQYYNGEERAKGNILERFSAQQFPDLHSELNLSSLELGDSALYFCASSAPSDTEAFFGQGTRLTVV.

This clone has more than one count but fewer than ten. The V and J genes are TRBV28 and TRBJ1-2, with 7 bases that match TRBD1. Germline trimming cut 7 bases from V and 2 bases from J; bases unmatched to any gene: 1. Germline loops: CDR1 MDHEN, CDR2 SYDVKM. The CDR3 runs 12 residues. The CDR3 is CASTGQNYGYTF. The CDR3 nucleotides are TGTGCCAGCACGGGACAGAACTATGGCTACACCTTC.

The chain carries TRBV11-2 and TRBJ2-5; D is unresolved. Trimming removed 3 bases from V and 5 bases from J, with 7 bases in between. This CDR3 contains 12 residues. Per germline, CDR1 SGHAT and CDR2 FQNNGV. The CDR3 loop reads CASSFSWETQYF. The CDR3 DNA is TGTGCCAGCAGCTTCAGTTGGGAGACCCAGTACTTC. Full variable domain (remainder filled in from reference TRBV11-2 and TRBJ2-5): EAGVAQSPRYKIIEKRQSVAFWCNPISGHATLYWYQQILGQGPKLLIQFQNNGVVDDSQLPKDRFSAERLKGVDSTLKIQPAKLEDSAVYLCASSFSWETQYFGPGTRLLVL.

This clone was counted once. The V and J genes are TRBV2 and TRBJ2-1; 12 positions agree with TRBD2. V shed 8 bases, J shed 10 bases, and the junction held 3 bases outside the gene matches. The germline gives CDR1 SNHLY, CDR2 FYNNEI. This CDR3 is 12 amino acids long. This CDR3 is CASRTSGEEQFF. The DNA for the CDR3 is TGTGCCAGCCGGACTAGCGGGGAGGAGCAGTTCTTC. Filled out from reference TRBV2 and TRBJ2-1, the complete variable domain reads EPEVTQTPSHQVTQMGQEVILRCVPISNHLYFYWYRQILGQKVEFLVSFYNNEISEKSEIFDDQFSVERPDGSNFTLKIRSTKLEDSAMYFCASRTSGEEQFFGPGTRLTVL.

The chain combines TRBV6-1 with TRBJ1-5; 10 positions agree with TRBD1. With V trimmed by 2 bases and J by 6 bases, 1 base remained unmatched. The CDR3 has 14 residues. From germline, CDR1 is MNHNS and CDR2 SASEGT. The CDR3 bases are TGTGCCAGCAGTGAATGGGACAGGGGTCAGCCCCAGCATTTT. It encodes CASSEWDRGQPQHF.

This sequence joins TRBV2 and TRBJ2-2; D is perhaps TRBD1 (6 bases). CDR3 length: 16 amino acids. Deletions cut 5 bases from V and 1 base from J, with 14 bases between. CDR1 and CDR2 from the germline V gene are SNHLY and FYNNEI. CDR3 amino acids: CASSFQGILNTGELFF. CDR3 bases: TGTGCCAGCAGTTTCCAGGGGATTTTGAACACCGGGGAGCTGTTTTTT.

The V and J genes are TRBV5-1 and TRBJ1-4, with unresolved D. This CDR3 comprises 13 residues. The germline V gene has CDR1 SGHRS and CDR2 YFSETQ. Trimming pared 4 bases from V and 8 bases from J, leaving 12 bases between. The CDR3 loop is CASSIQVDEKLFF. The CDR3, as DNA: TGCGCCAGCAGCATCCAGGTCGACGAAAAACTGTTTTTT.

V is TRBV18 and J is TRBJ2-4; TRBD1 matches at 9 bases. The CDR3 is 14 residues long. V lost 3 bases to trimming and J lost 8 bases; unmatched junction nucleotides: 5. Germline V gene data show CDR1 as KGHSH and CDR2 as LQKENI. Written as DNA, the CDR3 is TGTGCCAGCTCACCGACAGGGGGTGTTGACATTCAGTACTTC. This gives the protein CASSPTGGVDIQYF.

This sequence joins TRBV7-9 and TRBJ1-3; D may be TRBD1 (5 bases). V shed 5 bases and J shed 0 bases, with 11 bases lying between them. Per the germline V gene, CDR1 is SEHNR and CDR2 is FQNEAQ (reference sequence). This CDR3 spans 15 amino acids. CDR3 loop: CASSLGAPSGNTIYF. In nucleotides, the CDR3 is TGTGCCAGCAGCCTAGGGGCTCCCTCTGGAAACACCATATATTTT.